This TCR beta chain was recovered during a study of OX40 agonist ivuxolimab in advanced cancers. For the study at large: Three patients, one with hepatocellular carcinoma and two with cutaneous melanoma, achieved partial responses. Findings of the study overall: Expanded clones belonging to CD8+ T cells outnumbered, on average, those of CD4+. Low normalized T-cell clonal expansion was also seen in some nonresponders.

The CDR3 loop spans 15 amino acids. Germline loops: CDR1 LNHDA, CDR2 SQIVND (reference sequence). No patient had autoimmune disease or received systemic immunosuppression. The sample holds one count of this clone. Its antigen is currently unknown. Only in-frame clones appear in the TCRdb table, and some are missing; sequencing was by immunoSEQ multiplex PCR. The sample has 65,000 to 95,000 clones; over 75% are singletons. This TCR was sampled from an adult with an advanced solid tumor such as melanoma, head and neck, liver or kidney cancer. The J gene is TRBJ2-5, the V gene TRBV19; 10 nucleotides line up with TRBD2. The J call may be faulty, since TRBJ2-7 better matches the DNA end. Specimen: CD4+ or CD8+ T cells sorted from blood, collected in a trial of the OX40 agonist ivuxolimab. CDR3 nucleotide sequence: TGTGCCAGTTCTGGACTAGCGGCGAGCTCCTACGAGCAGTACTTC. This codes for CASSGLAASSYEQYF.